Listed below are T cell receptor beta chains from one sample, sequenced in a study of shared clonotypes between healthy human individuals. Only in-frame clones appear in the TCRdb table, and some are missing; sequencing was by immunoSEQ multiplex PCR. The table shows about 2.3 million clones, with approximately 95% occurring only once. Sequenced input: naive CD4+ T cells from PBMCs. The receptor set was obtained from a man younger than 30 in good health. Some clones in this sample may be carry-over from other donors' samples. Each CDR3 is given with its conserved first and last residue. Fields, in order: D gene, V gene, J gene, clone size, CDR3 protein, CDR3 DNA. The D gene is left open where the match is weak. Part of the rows lack a size; the others show once, few, many or a class for expanded clones.

D gene: TRBD2; V gene: TRBV2; J gene: TRBJ2-7; clone size: .; CDR3 protein: CASRASGTYEQYF; CDR3 DNA: TGTGCCAGCAGGGCTAGCGGAACCTACGAGCAGTACTTC
D gene: .; V gene: TRBV9; J gene: TRBJ1-2; clone size: few; CDR3 protein: CASSVDTYYGYTF; CDR3 DNA: TGTGCCAGCAGCGTTGACACGTACTATGGCTACACCTTC
D gene: TRBD2; V gene: TRBV4-1; J gene: TRBJ2-7; clone size: .; CDR3 protein: CASSLGLAGRSSYEQYF; CDR3 DNA: TGCGCCAGCAGCTTGGGACTAGCGGGCCGGAGCTCCTACGAGCAGTACTTC
D gene: .; V gene: TRBV5-6; J gene: TRBJ1-4; clone size: .; CDR3 protein: CASSLAGRNEKLFF; CDR3 DNA: TGTGCCAGCAGCTTGGCCGGGCGGAATGAAAAACTGTTTTTT
D gene: .; V gene: TRBV6-1; J gene: TRBJ1-1; clone size: .; CDR3 protein: CASSGGVVNTEAFF; CDR3 DNA: TGTGCCAGCAGTGGTGGCGTAGTGAACACTGAAGCTTTCTTT
D gene: .; V gene: TRBV10-3; J gene: TRBJ1-5; clone size: .; CDR3 protein: CAIGRGPGDQPQHF; CDR3 DNA: TGTGCCATCGGAAGAGGGCCAGGCGATCAGCCCCAGCATTTT
D gene: .; V gene: TRBV5-1; J gene: TRBJ2-7; clone size: .; CDR3 protein: CASSLVQGPYEQYF; CDR3 DNA: TGCGCCAGCAGCTTGGTGCAGGGCCCCTACGAGCAGTACTTC
D gene: .; V gene: TRBV5-1; J gene: TRBJ1-5; clone size: once; CDR3 protein: CASSLVSANQPQHF; CDR3 DNA: TGCGCCAGCAGCTTGGTATCGGCAAATCAGCCCCAGCATTTT
D gene: .; V gene: TRBV19; J gene: TRBJ2-3; clone size: .; CDR3 protein: CASSINSAGTQYF; CDR3 DNA: TGTGCCAGTAGTATCAATAGTGCGGGAACGCAGTATTTT
D gene: .; V gene: TRBV2; J gene: TRBJ1-5; clone size: .; CDR3 protein: CASSLGGLGQPQHF; CDR3 DNA: TGTGCCAGCAGCCTTGGGGGGTTAGGTCAGCCCCAGCATTTT
D gene: .; V gene: TRBV28; J gene: TRBJ2-7; clone size: .; CDR3 protein: CASSSDNYEQYF; CDR3 DNA: TGTGCCAGCAGTTCAGACAACTACGAGCAGTACTTC
D gene: .; V gene: TRBV9; J gene: TRBJ2-2; clone size: .; CDR3 protein: CASSVASVVGELFF; CDR3 DNA: TGTGCCAGCAGCGTAGCTTCGGTGGTCGGGGAGCTGTTTTTT
D gene: .; V gene: TRBV18; J gene: TRBJ1-5; clone size: .; CDR3 protein: CASSPPGVGGNQPQHF; CDR3 DNA: TGTGCCAGCTCACCACCGGGGGTAGGCGGCAATCAGCCCCAGCATTTT
D gene: .; V gene: TRBV7-9; J gene: TRBJ2-1; clone size: .; CDR3 protein: CASSLGAGHTYNEQFF; CDR3 DNA: TGTGCCAGCAGCTTAGGGGCGGGACATACCTACAATGAGCAGTTCTTC
D gene: .; V gene: TRBV7-9; J gene: TRBJ1-2; clone size: .; CDR3 protein: CASASGGVNYGYTF; CDR3 DNA: TGTGCCAGCGCCTCGGGGGGAGTTAACTATGGCTACACCTTC
D gene: .; V gene: TRBV29-1; J gene: TRBJ2-7; clone size: .; CDR3 protein: CSTIGGAGPPYEQYF; CDR3 DNA: TGCAGCACAATCGGAGGGGCAGGGCCACCCTACGAGCAGTACTTC
D gene: .; V gene: TRBV7-3; J gene: TRBJ2-5; clone size: .; CDR3 protein: CASSFRGVETQYF; CDR3 DNA: TGTGCCAGCAGCTTCCGCGGGGTTGAGACCCAGTACTTC
D gene: .; V gene: TRBV7-3; J gene: TRBJ2-7; clone size: .; CDR3 protein: CASSPRGGMTYEQYF; CDR3 DNA: TGTGCCAGCAGCCCACGGGGCGGGATGACCTACGAGCAGTACTTC
D gene: .; V gene: TRBV28; J gene: TRBJ2-7; clone size: .; CDR3 protein: CASSPPPSWGYEQYF; CDR3 DNA: TGTGCCAGCAGTCCACCCCCCTCCTGGGGCTACGAGCAGTACTTC
D gene: .; V gene: TRBV7-3; J gene: TRBJ2-1; clone size: .; CDR3 protein: CASRWSVGSYNEQFF; CDR3 DNA: TGTGCCAGCAGGTGGAGTGTCGGCTCCTACAATGAGCAGTTCTTC
D gene: TRBD2; V gene: TRBV7-9; J gene: TRBJ2-3; clone size: .; CDR3 protein: CASSLLGIAGGTDTQYF; CDR3 DNA: TGTGCCAGCAGCTTACTAGGTATCGCGGGAGGTACAGATACGCAGTATTTT
D gene: TRBD2; V gene: TRBV23-1; J gene: TRBJ2-2; clone size: .; CDR3 protein: CASSQSRSERGLAGVFTGELFF; CDR3 DNA: TGCGCCAGCAGTCAATCGCGGTCAGAGAGAGGACTAGCGGGAGTTTTCACCGGGGAGCTGTTTTTT
D gene: .; V gene: TRBV5-1; J gene: TRBJ2-2; clone size: .; CDR3 protein: CASSWEVLRNTGELFF; CDR3 DNA: TGCGCCAGCAGTTGGGAGGTGTTGCGCAACACCGGGGAGCTGTTTTTT
D gene: .; V gene: TRBV10-3; J gene: TRBJ1-1; clone size: few; CDR3 protein: CATYGGTEAFF; CDR3 DNA: TGTGCCACCTATGGGGGTACTGAAGCTTTCTTT
D gene: .; V gene: TRBV7-9; J gene: TRBJ2-5; clone size: .; CDR3 protein: CASRTTGRETQYF; CDR3 DNA: TGTGCCAGCAGGACGACAGGGAGGGAGACCCAGTACTTC
D gene: .; V gene: TRBV6-5; J gene: TRBJ2-7; clone size: .; CDR3 protein: CASSYGAVMTYEQYF; CDR3 DNA: TGTGCCAGCAGTTACGGGGCCGTGATGACCTACGAGCAGTACTTC